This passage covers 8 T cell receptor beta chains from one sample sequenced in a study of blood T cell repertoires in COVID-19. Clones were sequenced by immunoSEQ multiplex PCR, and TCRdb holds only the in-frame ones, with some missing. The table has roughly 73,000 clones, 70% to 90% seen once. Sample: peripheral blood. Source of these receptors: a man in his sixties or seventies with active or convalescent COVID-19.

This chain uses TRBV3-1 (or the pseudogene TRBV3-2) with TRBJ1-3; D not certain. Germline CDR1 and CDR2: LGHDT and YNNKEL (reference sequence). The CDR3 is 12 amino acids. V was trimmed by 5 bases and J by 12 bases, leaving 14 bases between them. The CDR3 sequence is CASSSQVNVIYF. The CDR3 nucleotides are TGTGCCAGCAGCTCTCAGGTGAACGTCATATATTTT.

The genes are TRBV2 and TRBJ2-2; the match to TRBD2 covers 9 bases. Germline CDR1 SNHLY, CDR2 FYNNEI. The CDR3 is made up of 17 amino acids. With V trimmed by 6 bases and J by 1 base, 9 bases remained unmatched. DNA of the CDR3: TGTGCCAGCAGGGCCAATCTAGCGGGGTTGAACACCGGGGAGCTGTTTTTT. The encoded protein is CASRANLAGLNTGELFF.

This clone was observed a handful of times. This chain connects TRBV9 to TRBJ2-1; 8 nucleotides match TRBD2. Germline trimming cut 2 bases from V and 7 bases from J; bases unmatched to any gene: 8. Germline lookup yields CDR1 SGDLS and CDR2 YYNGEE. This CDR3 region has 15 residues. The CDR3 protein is CASSVAGTRSNEQFF. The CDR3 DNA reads TGTGCCAGCAGCGTTGCCGGGACTAGGAGTAATGAGCAGTTCTTC.

The CDR3, as DNA: TGTGCCAGCAGCTTTTTTCGGGCGGGACAAGAGACCCAGTACTTC. It specifies CASSFFRAGQETQYF. The J gene is TRBJ2-5, the V gene TRBV7-9; D perhaps matches TRBD2 (6 bases). CDR1 and CDR2 (germline): SEHNR, FQNEAQ (reference sequence). V lost 3 bases, J lost 2 bases, and 13 bases lay in between. The CDR3 runs 15 residues.

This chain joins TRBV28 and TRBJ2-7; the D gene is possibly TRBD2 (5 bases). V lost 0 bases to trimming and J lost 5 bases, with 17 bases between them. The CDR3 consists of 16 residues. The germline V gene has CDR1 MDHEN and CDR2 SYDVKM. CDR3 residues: CASSLWPGLIQDEQYF. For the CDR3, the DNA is TGTGCCAGCAGTTTATGGCCCGGACTGATTCAGGACGAGCAGTACTTC.

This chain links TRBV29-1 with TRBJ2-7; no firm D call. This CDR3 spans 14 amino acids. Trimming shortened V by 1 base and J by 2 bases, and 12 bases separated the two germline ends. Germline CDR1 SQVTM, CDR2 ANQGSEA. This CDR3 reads CSVEVSGKPYEQYF. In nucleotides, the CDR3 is TGCAGCGTTGAAGTGTCGGGTAAGCCCTACGAGCAGTACTTC.

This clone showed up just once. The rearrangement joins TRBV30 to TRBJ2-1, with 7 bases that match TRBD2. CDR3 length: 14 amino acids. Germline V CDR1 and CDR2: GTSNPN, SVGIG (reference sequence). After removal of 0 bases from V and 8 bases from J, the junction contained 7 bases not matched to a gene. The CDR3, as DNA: TGTGCCTGGAGTGTACGCCAGGGAGGGTATGAGCAGTTCTTC. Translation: CAWSVRQGGYEQFF. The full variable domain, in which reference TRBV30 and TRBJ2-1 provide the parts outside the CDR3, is SQTIHQWPATLVQPVGSPLSLECTVEGTSNPNLYWYRQAAGRGLQLLFYSVGIGQISSEVPQNLSASRPQDRQFILSSKKLLLSDSGFYLCAWSVRQGGYEQFFGPGTRLTVL.

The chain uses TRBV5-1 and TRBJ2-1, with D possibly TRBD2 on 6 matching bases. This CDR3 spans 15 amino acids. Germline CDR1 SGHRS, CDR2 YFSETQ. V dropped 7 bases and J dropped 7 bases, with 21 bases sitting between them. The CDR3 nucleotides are TGCGCCAGCGGCGGTTGGGAGGCGGGACGGAATGAGCAGTTCTTC. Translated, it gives CASGGWEAGRNEQFF.